This TCR beta chain was identified during a study of T cells after yellow fever vaccination. Whole-study results and caveats: In post-booster samples, most primary-vaccination clones reappeared (about 96% CD4, about 91% CD8).

By 5'RACE template switching, TCR cDNA was produced, with a universal primer site and UMIs added in the process. TCRdb analysed the 5' RACE reads with MiXCR anew, one entry per CDR3 protein. This sample has 200,000 to 300,000 distinct CDR3 sequences, with about 3.5% found just once. The CDR3 extends over 14 amino acids. The germline V and J ends were trimmed by 4 bases and 2 bases, with 12 bases remaining between them. The table lists this clonotype with many counts. Its antigen remains unidentified. The sequence was obtained from a man in his late teens or twenties who received the YFV17D yellow fever vaccine. The sequencing here drew on PBMCs, taken 15 days after the yellow fever booster vaccination. The gene calls are TRBV12-3 or TRBV12-4 and TRBJ2-7; D assignment may be TRBD1 or TRBD2 (5 bases each). CDR3 loop: CASSSGTVAYEQYF. In DNA form, the CDR3 reads TGTGCCAGCAGTTCCGGGACGGTAGCCTACGAGCAGTACTTC.